The rows below give T cell receptor beta chains drawn from one sample of a study of Graves' ophthalmopathy and Graves' hyperthyroidism. MiXCR was run by TCRdb on the multiplex PCR reads, yielding one entry per CDR3 protein. The sample has 740,000 or so distinct CDR3 sequences; roughly two fifths are singletons. The sequencing sample was made of peripheral blood. The receptors shown here come from an adult man with Graves' ophthalmopathy. Each CDR3 is given with its conserved first and last residue. A D gene is named only where the DNA matches it firmly. Size is stated for part of the rows, as once, few or many counts, or as a class when the clone is expanded.

clone_size j_call d_call v_call cdr3_aa cdr3_nt
- TRBJ1-4 TRBD1 TRBV6-4 CASRKSGQLTEKLFF TGTGCCAGCAGAAAATCGGGACAGTTAACTGAAAAACTGTTTTTT
few TRBJ1-4 - TRBV7-9 CASSSGLAANEKLFF TGTGCCAGCAGCTCCGGGCTTGCCGCTAATGAAAAACTGTTTTTT
many TRBJ1-1 TRBD1 TRBV7-2 CASSSQGATEAFF TGTGCCAGCAGCTCCCAGGGGGCAACTGAAGCTTTCTTT
- TRBJ2-5 TRBD2 TRBV7-7 CASSSTSGVETQYF TGTGCTAGCAGCTCGACTAGCGGGGTGGAGACCCAGTACTTC
many TRBJ1-5 - TRBV7-2 CASSLGQVNQPQHF TGTGCCAGCAGCTTAGGCCAGGTTAATCAGCCCCAGCATTTT
- TRBJ2-7 - TRBV5-6 CASSFPHGYSYEQYF TGTGCCAGCAGCTTTCCCCACGGTTACTCCTACGAGCAGTACTTC
- TRBJ2-7 TRBD2 TRBV20-1 CSARGQPGLAYEQYF TGCAGTGCTAGAGGGCAACCGGGACTAGCGTACGAGCAGTACTTC
- TRBJ1-1 - TRBV4-3 CASSQDVPGTGTEAFF TGCGCCAGCAGCCAAGATGTCCCGGGCACGGGCACTGAAGCTTTCTTT
few TRBJ2-5 TRBD2 TRBV20-1 CSAREDMFSGGETQYF TGCAGTGCTAGAGAAGATATGTTTTCGGGAGGAGAGACCCAGTACTTC
- TRBJ2-7 - TRBV20-1 CSAREAAYEQYF TGCAGTGCTAGAGAAGCCGCTTACGAGCAGTACTTC
many TRBJ2-6 - TRBV15 CATSRDPRGATSGANVLTF TGTGCCACCAGCAGAGATCCCCGGGGGGCGACCTCTGGGGCCAACGTCCTGACTTTC
once TRBJ2-7 TRBD1 TRBV10-3 CAISDSGTGTHEQYF TGTGCCATCAGTGATTCCGGGACAGGGACCCACGAGCAGTACTTC
- TRBJ2-7 TRBD2 TRBV12-3/TRBV12-4 CASSLTSGRTGEQYF TGTGCCAGCAGTTTAACCAGCGGGAGGACGGGAGAGCAGTACTTC
- TRBJ2-5 - TRBV7-3 CASSLTGPWETQYF TGTGCCAGCAGTTTAACAGGGCCTTGGGAGACCCAGTACTTC
- TRBJ1-6 - TRBV6-5 CASSYSSPPSSYNSPLHF TGTGCCAGCAGTTACTCGTCACCCCCGAGCTCCTATAATTCACCCCTCCACTTT
- TRBJ2-7 - TRBV29-1 CNVRLSYEQYF TGCAACGTCAGACTATCCTACGAGCAGTACTTC
- TRBJ1-2 - TRBV20-1 CSASDGPGGYTF TGCAGTGCTTCTGACGGGCCAGGGGGCTACACCTTC
- TRBJ1-1 - TRBV10-3 CASRETLLGPYTEAFF TGTGCCAGCAGAGAGACCCTTTTGGGTCCCTACACTGAAGCTTTCTTT
- TRBJ2-7 - TRBV24-1 CASSWTPSGNQAYEQYF TGTGCCAGCAGTTGGACACCTTCCGGGAACCAAGCCTACGAGCAGTACTTC
many TRBJ1-6 TRBD1 TRBV29-1 CSVKGQGATNSPLHF TGCAGCGTAAAAGGACAGGGGGCAACAAATTCACCCCTCCACTTT
few TRBJ1-6 - TRBV9 CASSADPFSYNSPLHF TGTGCCAGCAGCGCTGACCCCTTCTCCTATAATTCACCCCTCCACTTT
many TRBJ2-5 - TRBV25-1 CASSGPVDRYNQETQYF TGTGCCAGCAGCGGGCCGGTGGACCGATATAACCAAGAGACCCAGTACTTC
- TRBJ2-2 TRBD1 TRBV7-3 CASSLTYRGPGELFF TGTGCCAGCAGCTTAACGTACAGGGGTCCCGGGGAGCTGTTTTTT
few TRBJ2-2 - TRBV19 CASSISPNTEELFF TGTGCCAGTAGTATATCCCCCAACACCGAGGAGCTGTTTTTT
- TRBJ1-1 TRBD1 TRBV7-9 CASSIGQGVYSEAFF TGTGCCAGCAGCATCGGACAGGGGGTTTATTCTGAAGCTTTCTTT
- TRBJ2-2 TRBD2 TRBV7-9 CASSAMSGRARTGELLF TGTGCCAGCAGCGCCATGAGCGGGAGGGCCAGGACCGGGGAGCTGCTTTTT
- TRBJ1-2 - TRBV7-8 CASSHCNDYGYTF TGTGCCAGCAGCCACTGCAATGACTATGGCTACACCTTC
- TRBJ2-2 - TRBV15 CATSRERLNTGELFF TGTGCCACCAGCAGAGAACGTTTGAACACCGGGGAGCTGTTTTTT
- TRBJ1-1 - TRBV4-1 CASSQYPGRTEAFF TGCGCCAGCAGCCAATATCCGGGCCGCACTGAAGCTTTCTTT
few TRBJ1-2 - TRBV12-3/TRBV12-4 CASSAWKGGSRSESGYTF TGTGCCAGCAGCGCCTGGAAGGGGGGGTCCCGTTCGGAGTCCGGCTACACCTTC
few TRBJ2-5 TRBD1 TRBV19 CASSMGQGQETQYF TGTGCCAGTAGTATGGGACAGGGCCAAGAGACCCAGTACTTC
- TRBJ2-6 TRBD1 TRBV7-9 CASSLTTGGRGANVLTF TGTGCCAGCAGCTTAACTACAGGGGGCCGTGGGGCCAACGTCCTGACTTTC
few TRBJ2-7 TRBD2 TRBV20-1 CSGWASGTYEQYF TGCAGTGGATGGGCTAGCGGAACCTACGAGCAGTACTTC
- TRBJ1-6 TRBD1 TRBV10-3 CAIRVGGQYNSPLHF TGTGCCATCCGAGTCGGGGGACAGTATAATTCACCCCTCCACTTT
- TRBJ2-2 TRBD2 TRBV7-7 CASSPWTSGRNTGELFF TGTGCTAGCAGCCCTTGGACTAGCGGGAGGAATACCGGGGAGCTGTTTTTT
- TRBJ1-5 - TRBV2 CASSGESNQPQHF TGTGCCAGCAGTGGAGAAAGCAATCAGCCCCAGCATTTT
few TRBJ1-2 - TRBV10-3 CATRTALYGYTF TGTGCCACCCGGACGGCCCTATACGGCTACACCTTC
- TRBJ1-2 - TRBV4-1 CASSLTGLMRGYTF TGCGCCAGCAGCCTCACCGGCCTAATGAGGGGCTACACCTTC
many TRBJ1-3 TRBD1 TRBV7-9 CASSRWTGASGNTIYF TGTGCCAGCAGCCGGTGGACAGGCGCCTCTGGAAACACCATATATTTT
- TRBJ1-6 - TRBV7-9 CASSVTGERNSPLHF TGTGCCAGCAGCGTTACAGGTGAGAGAAATTCACCCCTCCATTTT
- TRBJ1-5 - TRBV10-3 CASSATHPPSNQPQHF TGTGCCAGCAGCGCGACACACCCGCCCAGCAATCAGCCCCAGCATTTT